What follows are 29 T cell receptor beta chains derived from one specimen sequenced in a study of T cell changes during pregnancy in multiple sclerosis. Measured with immunoSEQ multiplex PCR; TCRdb has only the in-frame clones, and not every one. The table includes 35,000 to 50,000 clones, 89% detected once. The input for sequencing was CD4+ T cells from peripheral blood mononuclear cells, taken in the first trimester of pregnancy. The receptors come from a female donor with multiple sclerosis, enrolled in a pregnancy study.

The chain has TRBV12-5 and TRBJ1-1, with a possible D match to TRBD1 (6 bases). With 6 bases removed from V and 2 bases from J, the gap between germline ends came to 10 bases. Germline loops: CDR1 LGHNT, CDR2 FRNRAP. CDR3 size: 13 residues. For the CDR3, the DNA is TGTGCTAGTGGGCGGGGGCGTAACACTGAAGCTTTCTTT. It translates to CASGRGRNTEAFF. Filled out from reference TRBV12-5 and TRBJ1-1, the complete variable domain reads DARVTQTPRHKVTEMGQEVTMRCQPILGHNTVFWYRQTMMQGLELLAYFRNRAPLDDSGMPKDRFSAEMPDATLATLKIQPSEPRDSAVYFCASGRGRNTEAFFGQGTRLTVV.

The chain has TRBV27 and TRBJ2-1, with 12 bases aligning to TRBD2. The CDR3 extends over 19 amino acids. In germline, CDR1 is MNHEY, CDR2 SMNVEV (reference sequence). V was pared by 6 bases and J by 0 bases, with 12 bases of the junction left unmatched. The CDR3 sequence is CASSQRTSGIFSSYNEQFF. The CDR3 DNA follows: TGTGCCAGCAGCCAGAGGACTAGCGGGATCTTCAGCTCCTACAATGAGCAGTTCTTC.

In its sample, this clone was seen once. V and J are TRBV5-6 and TRBJ2-7; D is possibly TRBD1 (5 bases). From germline, CDR1 is SGHDT and CDR2 YYEEEE. The CDR3 loop spans 13 amino acids. The V end was cut by 1 base, the J end by 5 bases, with 10 bases between. The CDR3 loop is CASSLQGTNEQYF. CDR3 sequence (DNA): TGTGCCAGCAGCTTGCAGGGTACCAACGAGCAGTACTTC.

This sequence joins TRBV7-9 and TRBJ1-3; perhaps TRBD1 as D (6 bases). Per the germline V gene, CDR1 is SEHNR and CDR2 is FQNEAQ (reference sequence). The V end was cut by 3 bases, the J end by 0 bases, with 15 bases between. The length of the CDR3 is 17 residues. For the CDR3, the DNA is TGTGCCAGCAGCTTCCAGGACAGCTACCTCTCTGGAAACACCATATATTTT. Translating it yields CASSFQDSYLSGNTIYF.

J is TRBJ2-7 and V is TRBV7-3; possibly TRBD2 for D (7 bases). The length of the CDR3 is 16 residues. V gave up 5 bases and J gave up 4 bases, with 21 bases separating them. Per germline, CDR1 SGHTA and CDR2 FQGTGA. CDR3 protein: CASSPLGGGPHYEQYF. CDR3 nucleotide sequence: TGTGCCAGCAGCCCCTTGGGAGGGGGTCCTCATTACGAGCAGTACTTC.

Comments on this clone: Sequence at one end of the junction differs from germline and may be a read error. The rearrangement links TRBV7-7 to TRBJ2-5, with a weak D call TRBD1 (6 bases). CDR1 SSHAT and CDR2 FNYEAQ come from the germline V gene (reference sequence). The CDR3 spans 14 residues. The CDR3 is CASSPTGTGETQYF. CDR3 DNA sequence: TGTGCTAGCAGCCCCACAGGGACGGGAGAGACCCAGTACTTC. Full variable domain (rest looked up from reference TRBV7-7 and TRBJ2-5): GAGVSQSPRYKVTKRGQDVTLRCDPISSHATLYWYQQALGQGPEFLTYFNYEAQPDKSGLPSDRFSAERPEGSISTLTIQRTEQRDSAMYRCASSPTGTGETQYFGPGTRLLVL.

The V call is TRBV19, the J call TRBJ2-6, with TRBD1 identical over 8 bases. The germline gives CDR1 LNHDA, CDR2 SQIVND (reference sequence). The ends lost 2 bases at V and 2 bases at J; junction bases unmatched: 5. This CDR3 is built from 17 residues. This CDR3 is CASSILGDRTGANVLTF. CDR3 nucleotide sequence: TGTGCCAGTAGTATACTAGGGGACAGGACTGGGGCCAACGTCCTGACTTTC.

The V call is TRBV5-6, the J call TRBJ1-1; D may be TRBD1 (6 bases). Per germline, CDR1 SGHDT and CDR2 YYEEEE. This CDR3 has 15 amino acids. V was shortened by 0 bases and J by 3 bases, with 12 bases between the two germline ends. The CDR3 is CASSLVRQGYTEAFF. CDR3 DNA sequence: TGTGCCAGCAGCTTGGTGCGGCAGGGGTACACTGAAGCTTTCTTT.

The chain employs TRBV29-1 and TRBJ1-2; D uncertain. The CDR3 has 14 amino acids. V was clipped by 4 bases and J by 2 bases, with 14 bases between them. The germline CDR1 and CDR2 sequences are SQVTM and ANQGSEA. CDR3 amino acids: CSVVPDNNNYGYTF. The CDR3 nucleotides are TGCAGCGTTGTCCCAGATAATAACAACTATGGCTACACCTTC.

The V gene is TRBV18, the J gene TRBJ1-5; TRBD1 agrees at 8 bases. V lost 6 bases, J lost 4 bases, and 8 bases stayed unmatched. CDR1 and CDR2 (germline): KGHSH, LQKENI. CDR3 length equals 15 residues. The CDR3 nucleotides read TGTGCCAGCTCGCAAGGACAGGGCGGGAATCAGCCCCAGCATTTT. It yields the protein CASSQGQGGNQPQHF.

The chain recombines TRBV6-1 with TRBJ2-7, with TRBD1 matching over 9 bases. From germline, CDR1 is MNHNS and CDR2 SASEGT. The junction had 7 bases not matched to a gene; V was cut back by 8 bases and J by 5 bases. The CDR3 totals 13 residues. In nucleotides, the CDR3 is TGTGCCAGCTGCCGGGACAGGGATCACGAGCAGTACTTC. This translates into CASCRDRDHEQYF.

This chain links TRBV4-3 with TRBJ2-7; 10 nucleotides agree with TRBD1. J lost 7 bases, V lost 2 bases, and 11 bases had no gene match. The CDR3 totals 16 residues. Germline V gene lookup returns CDR1 LGHNA and CDR2 YSLEER. This chain's CDR3 is CASSQRHGTGVSEQYF. For the CDR3, the DNA is TGCGCCAGCAGCCAACGACACGGGACAGGGGTTTCGGAGCAGTACTTC.

The CDR3 nucleotides are TGTGCCAGCAGCTTATTGGGGGCGGGGACTAGAGCCTTCTTC. Translated: CASSLLGAGTRAFF. The V and J genes are TRBV7-3 and TRBJ2-1; 8 nucleotides line up with TRBD2. J gave up 16 bases and V 2 bases, and 13 bases lay outside the gene matches. CDR1 is SGHTA, CDR2 FQGTGA, per germline. There are 14 residues in the CDR3.

The V and J genes are TRBV7-2 and TRBJ1-3, with 9 bases fitting TRBD1. Germline V gene sequence: CDR1 SGHTA, CDR2 FQGNSA. The CDR3 extends over 15 amino acids. Trimming removed 3 bases from V and 2 bases from J; junction bases left unmatched: 2. The CDR3 reads CASSLGQGPGNTIYF. The CDR3 DNA reads TGTGCCAGCAGCTTGGGACAGGGTCCTGGAAACACCATATATTTT.

The chain has TRBV7-2 and TRBJ1-1, with D hard to call. From germline, CDR1 is SGHTA and CDR2 FQGNSA. V gave up 2 bases and J gave up 0 bases, with 7 bases separating them. This CDR3 comprises 14 residues. The DNA for the CDR3 is TGTGCCAGCAGCTTATTAGCGTTGAACACTGAAGCTTTCTTT. It is translated as CASSLLALNTEAFF.

The chain carries TRBV19 and TRBJ2-3, with TRBD2 as a possible D gene (6 bases). The CDR3 covers 14 residues. Trimming stripped 5 bases from V and 6 bases from J, with 15 bases between. Germline V CDR1 and CDR2: LNHDA, SQIVND (reference sequence). The CDR3 bases are TGTGCCAGTAGTGTCGGGACTCCGGTGGATACGCAGTATTTT. Amino acids: CASSVGTPVDTQYF. Complete variable domain (other parts from reference TRBV19 and TRBJ2-3): DGGITQSPKYLFRKEGQNVTLSCEQNLNHDAMYWYRQDPGQGLRLIYYSQIVNDFQKGDIAEGYSVSREKKESFPLTVTSAQKNPTAFYLCASSVGTPVDTQYFGPGTRLTVL.

The chain recombines TRBV6-1 with TRBJ1-5; D is unclear. CDR1 and CDR2 (germline): MNHNS, SASEGT. V lost 4 bases to trimming and J lost 4 bases, with 11 bases between them. The CDR3 length is 14 residues. The CDR3 protein is CASSGGSSNQPQHF. CDR3 coding DNA: TGTGCCAGCAGTGGCGGCTCTTCTAATCAGCCCCAGCATTTT.

The V and J genes are TRBV6-1 and TRBJ1-3; no firm D call. The length of the CDR3 is 12 residues. The germline gives CDR1 MNHNS, CDR2 SASEGT. Trimming pared 5 bases from V and 6 bases from J, leaving 8 bases between. The CDR3 region is CASSRAQNTIYF. The DNA of the CDR3 is TGTGCCAGCAGTCGAGCTCAAAACACCATATATTTT.

The V and J genes are TRBV15 and TRBJ1-1; no reliable D call. The V end was cut by 7 bases, the J end by 2 bases, with 11 bases between. The germline V gene encodes CDR1 LNHNV and CDR2 YYDKDF (reference sequence). The CDR3 length is 13 residues. CDR3 sequence reads: CATKVGENTEAFF. In DNA, the CDR3 is TGTGCCACCAAGGTCGGGGAAAACACTGAAGCTTTCTTT. The variable domain in full, completed from reference TRBV15 and TRBJ1-1, reads DAMVIQNPRYQVTQFGKPVTLSCSQTLNHNVMYWYQQKSSQAPKLLFHYYDKDFNNEADTPDNFQSRRPNTSFCFLDIRSPGLGDTAMYLCATKVGENTEAFFGQGTRLTVV.

The chain is built from TRBV6-6 and TRBJ1-2; perhaps TRBD1 as D (5 bases). The CDR3 runs 16 residues. Trimming pared 0 bases from V and 2 bases from J, leaving 13 bases between. The V gene's germline CDR1 is MNHNY and CDR2 SVGAGI (reference sequence). CDR3 bases: TGTGCCAGCAGTTACTCGTTGCAGGGTAGGAACTATGGCTACACCTTC. Translation gives CASSYSLQGRNYGYTF.

The rearrangement joins TRBV5-1 to TRBJ2-2; D uncertain. V lost 0 bases and J lost 3, with 6 bases in between. The CDR3 spans 14 residues. Germline CDR1 SGHRS, CDR2 YFSETQ. The CDR3 nucleotides are TGCGCCAGCAGCTTGGGAGATTACACCGGGGAGCTGTTTTTT. This sequence encodes CASSLGDYTGELFF.

There are a few counts of this clone. The CDR3 sequence is CAWSEGRGNQPQHF. In DNA, the CDR3 is TGTGCCTGGAGTGAGGGCAGGGGGAATCAGCCCCAGCATTTT. This chain links TRBV30 with TRBJ1-5, with 7 bases lining up with TRBD1. The CDR3 is 14 amino acids. Germline CDR1 is GTSNPN and CDR2 is SVGIG (reference sequence). After removal of 1 base from V and 4 bases from J, the junction contained 4 bases not matched to a gene.

The rearrangement uses TRBV7-9 and TRBJ2-5; 7 bases match TRBD1. This CDR3 comprises 12 residues. Trimming removed 3 bases from V and 14 bases from J; junction bases left unmatched: 9. The germline V gene has CDR1 SEHNR and CDR2 FQNEAQ (reference sequence). As DNA, the CDR3 is TGTGCCAGCAGCTTGGGGACAGCTGGCCATTACTTC. Translation gives CASSLGTAGHYF.

As for this clone: A read error may account for a junction end that differs from germline. The chain carries TRBV13 and TRBJ2-2; TRBD2 matches 11 bases. The V gene's germline CDR1 is PRHDT and CDR2 FYEKMQ (reference sequence). CDR3 length: 15 residues. As DNA, the CDR3 is TGTGCCAGCAGATTAGCGGGAGGGCGCACCGGGGAGCTGTTTTTT. Its translation is CASRLAGGRTGELFF. Full variable domain (rest looked up from reference TRBV13 and TRBJ2-2): AAGVIQSPRHLIKEKRETATLKCYPIPRHDTVYWYQQGPGQDPQFLISFYEKMQSDKGSIPDRFSAQQFSDYHSELNMSSLELGDSALYFCASRLAGGRTGELFFGEGSRLTVL.

The chain couples TRBV29-1 to TRBJ1-2, with TRBD1 matching over 9 bases. CDR3 length: 13 amino acids. J lost 0 bases, V lost 7 bases, and 3 bases had no gene match. Germline V gene lookup returns CDR1 SQVTM and CDR2 ANQGSEA. This CDR3 reads CSAGQGSNYGYTF. The CDR3 bases are TGCAGCGCCGGACAGGGGTCTAACTATGGCTACACCTTC.

The chain links TRBV28 to TRBJ1-1; D is ambiguous. The ends were cut back, 5 bases at V and 1 base at J, with 8 bases in the middle. This CDR3 is 13 amino acids long. Germline values: CDR1 MDHEN, CDR2 SYDVKM. CDR3 protein: CASSIERNTEAFF. In DNA form, the CDR3 reads TGTGCCAGCAGTATCGAGCGGAACACTGAAGCTTTCTTT.

The V call is TRBV19, the J call TRBJ2-1; 7 positions agree with TRBD1. CDR1 and CDR2 from the germline V gene are LNHDA and SQIVND (reference sequence). The junction had 8 bases not matched to a gene; V was cut back by 5 bases and J by 13 bases. The CDR3 is 12 residues long. As DNA, the CDR3 is TGTGCCAGTAGTTTACCGGGACAGCACCAGTTCTTC. Residues: CASSLPGQHQFF.

This sequence joins TRBV7-9 and TRBJ2-5, with TRBD2 matching over 7 bases. The CDR3 is 13 amino acids. V lost 5 bases to trimming and J lost 3 bases; unmatched junction nucleotides: 3. Per the germline V gene, CDR1 is SEHNR and CDR2 is FQNEAQ (reference sequence). The CDR3 here is CASSSGAKETQYF. The CDR3 coding sequence is TGTGCCAGCAGCAGCGGGGCCAAAGAGACCCAGTACTTC.

This clone is a singleton in its sample. The chain couples TRBV6-1 to TRBJ1-1; 7 bases match TRBD1. The CDR3 contains 15 residues. Germline loops: CDR1 MNHNS, CDR2 SASEGT. Unmatched junction bases numbered 8, after V lost 6 bases and J lost 1 base. CDR3 residues: CASRERTGGNTEAFF. CDR3 DNA sequence: TGTGCCAGCAGGGAAAGGACAGGAGGGAACACTGAAGCTTTCTTT.